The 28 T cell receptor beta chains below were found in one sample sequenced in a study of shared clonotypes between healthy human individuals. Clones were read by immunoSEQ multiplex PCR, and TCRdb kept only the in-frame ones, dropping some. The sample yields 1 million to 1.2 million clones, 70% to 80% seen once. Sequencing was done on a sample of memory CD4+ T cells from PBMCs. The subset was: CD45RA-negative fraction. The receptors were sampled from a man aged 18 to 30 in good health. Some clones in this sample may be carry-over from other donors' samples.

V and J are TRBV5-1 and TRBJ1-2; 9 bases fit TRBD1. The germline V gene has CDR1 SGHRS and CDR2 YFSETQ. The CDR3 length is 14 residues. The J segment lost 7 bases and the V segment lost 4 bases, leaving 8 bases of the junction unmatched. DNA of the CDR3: TGCGCCAGCAGCCTGGACAGGGGTCAAGGTGGCTACACCTTC. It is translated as CASSLDRGQGGYTF. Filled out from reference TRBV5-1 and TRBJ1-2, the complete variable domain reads KAGVTQTPRYLIKTRGQQVTLSCSPISGHRSVSWYQQTPGQGLQFLFEYFSETQRNKGNFPGRFSGRQFSNSRSEMNVSTLELGDSALYLCASSLDRGQGGYTFGSGTRLTVV.

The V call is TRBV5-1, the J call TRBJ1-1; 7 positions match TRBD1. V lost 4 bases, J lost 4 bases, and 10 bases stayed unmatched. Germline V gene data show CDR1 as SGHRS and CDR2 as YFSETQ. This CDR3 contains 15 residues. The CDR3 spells CASSRGDSESTEAFF. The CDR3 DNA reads TGCGCCAGCAGCCGCGGGGACAGTGAGAGCACTGAAGCTTTCTTT.

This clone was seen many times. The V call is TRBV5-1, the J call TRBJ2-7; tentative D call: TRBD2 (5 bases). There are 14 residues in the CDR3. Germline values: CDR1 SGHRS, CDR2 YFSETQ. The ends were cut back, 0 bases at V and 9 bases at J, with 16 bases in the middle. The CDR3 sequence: CASSLESFGGPQYF. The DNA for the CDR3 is TGCGCCAGCAGCTTGGAATCATTTGGAGGCCCGCAGTACTTC.

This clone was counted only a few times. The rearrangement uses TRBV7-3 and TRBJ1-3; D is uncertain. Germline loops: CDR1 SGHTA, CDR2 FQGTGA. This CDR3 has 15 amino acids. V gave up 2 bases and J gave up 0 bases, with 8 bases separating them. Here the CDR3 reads CASSLGSTSGNTIYF. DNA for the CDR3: TGTGCCAGCAGCTTAGGGAGCACCTCTGGAAACACCATATATTTT.

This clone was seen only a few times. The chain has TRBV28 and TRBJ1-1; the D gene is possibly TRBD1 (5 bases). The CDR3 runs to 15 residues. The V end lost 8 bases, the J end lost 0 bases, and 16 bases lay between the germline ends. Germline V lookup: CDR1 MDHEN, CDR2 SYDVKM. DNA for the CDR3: TGTGCCAGCCTACTCTCAGGGCTAATGAACACTGAAGCTTTCTTT. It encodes CASLLSGLMNTEAFF. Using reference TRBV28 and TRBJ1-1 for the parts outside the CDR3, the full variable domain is DVKVTQSSRYLVKRTGEKVFLECVQDMDHENMFWYRQDPGLGLRLIYFSYDVKMKEKGDIPEGYSVSREKKERFSLILESASTNQTSMYLCASLLSGLMNTEAFFGQGTRLTVV.

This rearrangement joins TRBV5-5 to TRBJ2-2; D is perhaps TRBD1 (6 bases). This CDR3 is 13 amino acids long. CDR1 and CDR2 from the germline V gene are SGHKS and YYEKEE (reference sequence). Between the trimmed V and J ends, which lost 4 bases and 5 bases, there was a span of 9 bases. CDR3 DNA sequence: TGTGCCAGCAGCCGCGACAGGACCGGGGAGCTGTTTTTT. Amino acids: CASSRDRTGELFF.

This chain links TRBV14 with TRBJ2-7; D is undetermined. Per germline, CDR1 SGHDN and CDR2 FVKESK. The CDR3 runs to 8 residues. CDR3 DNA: TGTGCCAGCAGCCATTTTTCCGTC. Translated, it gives CASSHFSV.

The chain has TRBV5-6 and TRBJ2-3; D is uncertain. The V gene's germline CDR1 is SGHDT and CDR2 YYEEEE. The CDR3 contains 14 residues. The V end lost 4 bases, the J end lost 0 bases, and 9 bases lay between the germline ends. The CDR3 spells CASSPPYSTDTQYF. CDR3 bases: TGTGCCAGCAGCCCACCCTATAGCACAGATACGCAGTATTTT.

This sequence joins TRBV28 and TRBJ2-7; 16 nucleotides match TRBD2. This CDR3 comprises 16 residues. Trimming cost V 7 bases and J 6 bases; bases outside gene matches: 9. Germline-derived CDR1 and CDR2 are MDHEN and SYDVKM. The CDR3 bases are TGTGCCAGCACGCAGGGCGGGACTAGCGGGAGGGCCGAGCAGTACTTC. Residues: CASTQGGTSGRAEQYF.

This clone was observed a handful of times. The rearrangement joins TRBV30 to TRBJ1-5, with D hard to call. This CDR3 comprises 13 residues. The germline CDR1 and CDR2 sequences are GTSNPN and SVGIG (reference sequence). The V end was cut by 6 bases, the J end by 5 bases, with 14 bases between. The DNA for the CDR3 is TGTGCCTGCGCACCGAGCTCATATCAGCCCCAGCATTTT. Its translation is CACAPSSYQPQHF. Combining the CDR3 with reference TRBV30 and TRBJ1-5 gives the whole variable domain SQTIHQWPATLVQPVGSPLSLECTVEGTSNPNLYWYRQAAGRGLQLLFYSVGIGQISSEVPQNLSASRPQDRQFILSSKKLLLSDSGFYLCACAPSSYQPQHFGDGTRLSIL.

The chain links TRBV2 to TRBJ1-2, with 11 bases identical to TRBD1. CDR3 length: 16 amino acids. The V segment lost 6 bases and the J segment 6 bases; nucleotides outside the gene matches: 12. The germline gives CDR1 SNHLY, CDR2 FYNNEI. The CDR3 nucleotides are TGTGCCAGCAGGGGGACAGGGGGAAAGTCGGTCCATGGCTACACCTTC. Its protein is CASRGTGGKSVHGYTF.

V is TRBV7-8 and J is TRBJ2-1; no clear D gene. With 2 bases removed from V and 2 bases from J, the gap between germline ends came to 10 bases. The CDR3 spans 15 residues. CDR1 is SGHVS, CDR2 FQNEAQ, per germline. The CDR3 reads CASSLRGATYNEQFF. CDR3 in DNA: TGTGCCAGCAGCTTACGCGGTGCCACCTACAATGAGCAGTTCTTC.

The CDR3 DNA follows: TGTGCCTGGGCGGGGTATAGCCGCACTGAAGCTTTCTTT. It translates to CAWAGYSRTEAFF. The rearrangement links TRBV30 to TRBJ1-1, with D unclear. The germline gives CDR1 GTSNPN, CDR2 SVGIG (reference sequence). V dropped 5 bases and J dropped 4 bases, with 14 bases sitting between them. The CDR3 extends over 13 amino acids.

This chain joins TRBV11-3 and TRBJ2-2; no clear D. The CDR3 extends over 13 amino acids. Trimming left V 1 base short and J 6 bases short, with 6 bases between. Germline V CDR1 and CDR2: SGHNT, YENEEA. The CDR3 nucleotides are TGTGCCAGCAGCTTAGCGGGTCCCGGGGAGCTGTTTTTT. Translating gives CASSLAGPGELFF. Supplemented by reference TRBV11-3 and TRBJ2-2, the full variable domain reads EAGVVQSPRYKIIEKKQPVAFWCNPISGHNTLYWYLQNLGQGPELLIRYENEEAVDDSQLPKDRFSAERLKGVDSTLKIQPAELGDSAVYLCASSLAGPGELFFGEGSRLTVL.

The CDR3 loop reads CASSLSPRPFNTEAFF. CDR3 in DNA: TGTGCCAGCAGTTTATCCCCACGACCTTTCAACACTGAAGCTTTCTTT. The chain recombines TRBV28 with TRBJ1-1; unclear D gene. The CDR3 spans 16 residues. The germline CDR1 and CDR2 sequences are MDHEN and SYDVKM. V lost 1 base and J lost 2, with 14 bases in between.

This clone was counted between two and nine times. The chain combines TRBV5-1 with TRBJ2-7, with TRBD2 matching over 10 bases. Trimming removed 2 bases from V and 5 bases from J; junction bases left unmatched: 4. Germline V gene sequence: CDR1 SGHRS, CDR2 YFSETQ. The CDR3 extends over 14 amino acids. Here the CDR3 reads CASSLASGSHEQYF. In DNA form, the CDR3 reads TGCGCCAGCAGCTTAGCTAGCGGGAGCCACGAGCAGTACTTC.

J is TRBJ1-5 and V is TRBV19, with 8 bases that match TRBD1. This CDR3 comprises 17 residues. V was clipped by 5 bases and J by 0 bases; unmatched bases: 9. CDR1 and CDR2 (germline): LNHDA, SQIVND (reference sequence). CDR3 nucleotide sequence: TGTGCCAGTAGTTTGGACAGGGCGCATTATAGCAATCAGCCCCAGCATTTT. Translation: CASSLDRAHYSNQPQHF.

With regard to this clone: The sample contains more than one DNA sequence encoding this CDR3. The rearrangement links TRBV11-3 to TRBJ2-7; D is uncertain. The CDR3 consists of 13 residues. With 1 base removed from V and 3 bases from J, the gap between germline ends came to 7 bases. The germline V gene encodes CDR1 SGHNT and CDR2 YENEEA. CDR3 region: CASSLGHSYEQYF. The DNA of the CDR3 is TGTGCCAGCAGCTTAGGTCATAGCTACGAGCAGTACTTC. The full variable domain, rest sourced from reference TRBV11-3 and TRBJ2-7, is EAGVVQSPRYKIIEKKQPVAFWCNPISGHNTLYWYLQNLGQGPELLIRYENEEAVDDSQLPKDRFSAERLKGVDSTLKIQPAELGDSAVYLCASSLGHSYEQYFGPGTRLTVT.

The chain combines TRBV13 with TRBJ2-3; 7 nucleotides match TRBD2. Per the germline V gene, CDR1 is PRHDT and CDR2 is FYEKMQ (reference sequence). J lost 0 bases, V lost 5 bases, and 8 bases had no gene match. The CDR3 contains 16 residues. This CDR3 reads CASSREAGTSTDTQYF. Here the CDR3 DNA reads TGTGCCAGCAGCCGGGAAGCGGGAACTAGCACAGATACGCAGTATTTT.

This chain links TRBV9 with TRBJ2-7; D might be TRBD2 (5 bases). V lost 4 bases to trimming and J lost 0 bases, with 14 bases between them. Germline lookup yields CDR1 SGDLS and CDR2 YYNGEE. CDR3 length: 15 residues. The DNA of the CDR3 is TGTGCCAGCAGCACTCGGGGTAGCAGCTCCTACGAGCAGTACTTC. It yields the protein CASSTRGSSSYEQYF.

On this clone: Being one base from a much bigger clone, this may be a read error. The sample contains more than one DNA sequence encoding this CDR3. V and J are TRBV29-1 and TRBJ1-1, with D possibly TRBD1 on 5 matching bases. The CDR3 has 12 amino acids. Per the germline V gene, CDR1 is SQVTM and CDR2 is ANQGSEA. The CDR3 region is CSVKSGNTEAFF. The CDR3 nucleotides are TGCAGCGTCAAATCAGGGAACACCGAAGCTTTCTTT.

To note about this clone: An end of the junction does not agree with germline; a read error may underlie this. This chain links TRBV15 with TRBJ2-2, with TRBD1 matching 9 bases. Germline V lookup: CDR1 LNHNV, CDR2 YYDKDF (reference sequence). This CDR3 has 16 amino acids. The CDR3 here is CATSKLQGAKTGELFF. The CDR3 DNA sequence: TGTGCCACCAGCAAGTTACAGGGGGCGAAAACCGGGGAGCTGTTTTTT. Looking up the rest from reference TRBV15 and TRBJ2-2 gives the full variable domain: DAMVIQNPRYQVTQFGKPVTLSCSQTLNHNVMYWYQQKSSQAPKLLFHYYDKDFNNEADTPDNFQSRRPNTSFCFLDIRSPGLGDTAMYLCATSKLQGAKTGELFFGEGSRLTVL.

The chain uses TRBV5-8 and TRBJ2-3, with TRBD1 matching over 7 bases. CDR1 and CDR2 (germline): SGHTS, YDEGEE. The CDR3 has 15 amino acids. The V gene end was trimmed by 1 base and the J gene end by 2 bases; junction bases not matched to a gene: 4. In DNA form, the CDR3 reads TGTGCCAGCAGCTTGTACAGGGGATACACAGATACGCAGTATTTT. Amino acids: CASSLYRGYTDTQYF.

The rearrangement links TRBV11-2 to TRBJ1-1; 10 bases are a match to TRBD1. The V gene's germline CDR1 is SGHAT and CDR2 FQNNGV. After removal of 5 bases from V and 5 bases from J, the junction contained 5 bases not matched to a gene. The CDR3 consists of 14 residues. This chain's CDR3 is CASSKGQGWTEAFF. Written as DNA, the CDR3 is TGTGCCAGCAGCAAGGGACAGGGGTGGACTGAAGCTTTCTTT.

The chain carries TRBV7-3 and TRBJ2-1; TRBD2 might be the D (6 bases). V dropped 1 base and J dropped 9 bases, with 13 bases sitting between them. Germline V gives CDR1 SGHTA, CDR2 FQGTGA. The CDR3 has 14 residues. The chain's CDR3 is CASSLNRESGEQFF. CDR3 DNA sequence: TGTGCCAGCAGCTTAAATCGGGAGTCGGGTGAGCAGTTCTTC.

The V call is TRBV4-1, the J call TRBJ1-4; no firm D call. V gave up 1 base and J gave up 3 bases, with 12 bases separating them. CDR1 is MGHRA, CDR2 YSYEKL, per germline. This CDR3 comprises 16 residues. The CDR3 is CASSQVVRRPNEKLFF. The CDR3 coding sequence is TGCGCCAGCAGCCAAGTGGTAAGGCGGCCTAATGAAAAACTGTTTTTT.

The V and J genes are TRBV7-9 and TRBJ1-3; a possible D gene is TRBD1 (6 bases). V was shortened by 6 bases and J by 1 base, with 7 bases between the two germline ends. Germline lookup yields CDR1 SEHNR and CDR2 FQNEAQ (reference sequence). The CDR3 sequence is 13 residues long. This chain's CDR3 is CASRTGSGNTIYF. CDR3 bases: TGTGCCAGCAGAACAGGGTCTGGAAACACCATATATTTT. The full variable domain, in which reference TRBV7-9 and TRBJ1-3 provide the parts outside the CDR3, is DTGVSQNPRHKITKRGQNVTFRCDPISEHNRLYWYRQTLGQGPEFLTYFQNEAQLEKSRLLSDRFSAERPKGSFSTLEIQRTEQGDSAMYLCASRTGSGNTIYFGEGSWLTVV.

The chain's CDR3 is CASSPGGASGKAGELFF. In DNA, the CDR3 is TGTGCCAGCAGCCCGGGCGGGGCTAGCGGGAAGGCCGGGGAGCTGTTTTTT. V usage is TRBV5-4 and J usage is TRBJ2-2, with TRBD2 identical over 9 bases. Per the germline V gene, CDR1 is SGHNT and CDR2 is YYREEE (reference sequence). The CDR3 extends over 17 amino acids. The V segment lost 4 bases and the J segment 6 bases; nucleotides outside the gene matches: 13.